A single sample is the source of the 7 T cell receptor beta chains below, sequenced in a study of T-cell reconstitution after alpha-beta-depleted transplantation in children. Unique molecular identifiers tagged the TCRbeta library. TCRdb independently ran MiXCR on the PCR reads; one entry per CDR3 protein. The data show around 250,000 distinct CDR3 sequences, with more than 8% seen just once and 10% held by the top ten. The sequencing used PBMCs from the stem cell graft donor, collected from the stem cell graft. Source of these receptors: a human donor who donated a stem cell graft to a child with SCID.

The rearrangement joins TRBV28 to TRBJ2-7, with TRBD2 as a possible D gene (6 bases). This CDR3 region has 15 residues. Trimming took off 3 bases at V and 0 bases at J, with 12 bases between the two ends. Germline V gives CDR1 MDHEN, CDR2 SYDVKM. The CDR3 loop is CASSLYRGSSYEQYF. Written as DNA, the CDR3 is TGTGCCAGCAGTTTGTACCGGGGGTCCTCCTACGAGCAGTACTTC.

This clonotype has just a few counts. The chain has TRBV18 and TRBJ1-5; D uncertain. CDR1 and CDR2 from the germline V gene are KGHSH and LQKENI. Trimming removed 5 bases from V and 7 bases from J, with 9 bases in between. The CDR3 extends over 12 amino acids. CDR3 loop: CASSMVGQPQHF. Written as DNA, the CDR3 is TGTGCCAGCTCAATGGTCGGGCAGCCCCAGCATTTT.

This clonotype was recorded many times. This sequence joins TRBV9 and TRBJ1-1; 8 bases match TRBD1. The CDR3 totals 15 residues. V lost 1 base and J lost 1; bases outside the gene matches: 3. Germline loops: CDR1 SGDLS, CDR2 YYNGEE. For the CDR3, the DNA is TGTGCCAGCAGCGTACTAGACAGGGGGAACACTGAAGCTTTCTTT. The encoded protein is CASSVLDRGNTEAFF.

The rearrangement links TRBV27 to TRBJ2-7; tentatively, D is TRBD1 (5 bases). Trimming left V 5 bases short and J 4 bases short, with 12 bases between. Germline V lookup: CDR1 MNHEY, CDR2 SMNVEV (reference sequence). This CDR3 region has 13 residues. For the CDR3, the DNA is TGTGCCAGCAGTACAGGTCCTACGTACGAGCAGTACTTC. Residues: CASSTGPTYEQYF.

The table lists this clonotype with a few counts. Mismatch with germline at one junction end may stem from a read error. For the CDR3, the DNA is TGCAGTGCAAGAGCAGGGACAGCAACTAATGAAAAACTGTTTTTT. Its translation is CSARAGTATNEKLFF. This chain uses TRBV20-1 with TRBJ1-4, with 7 positions matching TRBD1. Germline values: CDR1 DFQATT, CDR2 SNEGSKA (reference sequence). The CDR3 has 15 residues.

The rearrangement joins TRBV5-5 to TRBJ2-1, with D tentatively TRBD2 (5 bases). The ends were cut back, 4 bases at V and 5 bases at J, with 10 bases in the middle. In germline, CDR1 is SGHKS, CDR2 YYEKEE (reference sequence). The length of the CDR3 is 13 residues. The CDR3 coding sequence is TGTGCCAGCAGCCGGGGTATGAACAATGAGCAGTTCTTC. It codes for CASSRGMNNEQFF.

The chain uses TRBV12-3 or TRBV12-4 and TRBJ1-1, with 7 bases that match TRBD1. J gave up 4 bases and V 5 bases, and 7 bases lay outside the gene matches. The CDR3 is 14 amino acids. The CDR3 loop is CASSQTGRGTEAFF. The CDR3 DNA is TGTGCCAGCAGTCAGACAGGGAGGGGCACTGAAGCTTTCTTT.